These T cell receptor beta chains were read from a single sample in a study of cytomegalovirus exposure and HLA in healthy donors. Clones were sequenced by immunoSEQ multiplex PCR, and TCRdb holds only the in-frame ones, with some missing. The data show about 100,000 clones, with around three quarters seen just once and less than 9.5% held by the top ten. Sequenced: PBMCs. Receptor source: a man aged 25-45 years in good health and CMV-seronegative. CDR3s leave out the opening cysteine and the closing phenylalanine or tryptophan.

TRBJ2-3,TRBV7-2,ASSFITIATQY
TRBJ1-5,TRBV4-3,ASSQALGSAGGLLAQPQH
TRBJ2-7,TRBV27,ASSFQGRQYYEQY
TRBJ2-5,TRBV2,ATEVGAAQETQY
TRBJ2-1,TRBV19,ASSITVARSSYNEQF
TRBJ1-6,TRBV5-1,ASSLGAVWNSPLH
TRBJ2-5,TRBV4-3,ASSQVVGTGGRETQY
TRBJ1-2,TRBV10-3,AISEGGTDIYGYT
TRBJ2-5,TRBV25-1,ASSGNRDTLKETQY
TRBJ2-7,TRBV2,ASETGVSHEQY
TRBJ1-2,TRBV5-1,ASSVMGQGLGYT
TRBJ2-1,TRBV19,ASRKTGQGANEQF
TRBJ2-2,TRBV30,AWSVSGTGELF
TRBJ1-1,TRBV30,AERQGFDKLV
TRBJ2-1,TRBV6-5,ASSTTGSYNEQF
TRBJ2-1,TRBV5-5,ASSAIGAGGSYNEQF
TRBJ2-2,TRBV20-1,SALYFGELF
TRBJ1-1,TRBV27,ASVTSDREAF
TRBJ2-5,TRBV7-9,ASSSQAQETQY
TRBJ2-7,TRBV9,ASSDGQGAAYEQY
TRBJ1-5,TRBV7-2,ASSSGEGLSQPQH
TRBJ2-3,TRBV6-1,ASSEGLASDTQY
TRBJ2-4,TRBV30,AWTVPRIAKNIQY
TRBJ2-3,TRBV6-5,ASSVLGSGTDTQY
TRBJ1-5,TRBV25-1,ASSWGVGQPQH
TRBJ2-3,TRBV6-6,ASSSAGADTQY
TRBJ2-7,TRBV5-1,ASSLGQVYEQY
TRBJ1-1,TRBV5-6,ASSLGVTNTEAF
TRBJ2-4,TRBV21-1,ASSPQGNWLAGAKNIQY
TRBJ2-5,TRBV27,ASSFYPEAETQY
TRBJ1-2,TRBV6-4,ASSSEAGQGVGYT